Shown below are 5 T cell receptor beta chains from a single sample sequenced in a study of blood T cell repertoires in COVID-19. TCRdb keeps only in-frame clones here, not all; method: immunoSEQ multiplex PCR. This sample has a few hundred thousand clones, with about 80% found just once. The sample taken for sequencing was PBMCs or T cells enriched from blood (not recorded which). The receptors shown here come from a man between 50 and 59 years old who had recovered from COVID-19.

Remarks on this clone: This CDR3 is also generated by other DNA sequences in the sample. This chain links TRBV7-2 with TRBJ2-3, with a tentative D call TRBD1 (6 bases). The CDR3 loop spans 14 amino acids. CDR1 SGHTA and CDR2 FQGNSA come from the germline V gene. The ends were cut back, 5 bases at V and 0 bases at J, with 9 bases in the middle. The CDR3 sequence: CASSRDRSTDTQYF. CDR3 sequence (DNA): TGTGCCAGCAGCCGCGACAGGAGCACAGATACGCAGTATTTT. The full variable domain, rest sourced from reference TRBV7-2 and TRBJ2-3, is GAGVSQSPSNKVTEKGKDVELRCDPISGHTALYWYRQSLGQGLEFLIYFQGNSAPDKSGLPSDRFSAERTGGSVSTLTIQRTQQEDSAVYLCASSRDRSTDTQYFGPGTRLTVL.

V is TRBV6-2 or TRBV6-3 and J is TRBJ2-6; tentatively, D is TRBD2 (5 bases). V was cut by 6 bases and J by 0 bases, with 12 bases left in between. This CDR3 region has 16 residues. Per the germline V gene, CDR1 is MNHEY and CDR2 is SVGEGT. CDR3 region: CASSSRRLSGANVLTF. The DNA of the CDR3 is TGTGCCAGCAGCTCGCGGAGGCTCTCTGGGGCCAACGTCCTGACTTTC.

This clone showed up just once. The genes are TRBV9 and TRBJ2-3, with TRBD2 matching over 7 bases. Germline CDR1 SGDLS, CDR2 YYNGEE. V was pared by 4 bases and J by 2 bases, with 7 bases of the junction left unmatched. CDR3 length: 15 amino acids. The DNA of the CDR3 is TGTGCCAGCAGCTTCTCGGGGGGAGACACAGATACGCAGTATTTT. Residues: CASSFSGGDTDTQYF. Combining the CDR3 with reference TRBV9 and TRBJ2-3 gives the whole variable domain DSGVTQTPKHLITATGQRVTLRCSPRSGDLSVYWYQQSLDQGLQFLIQYYNGEERAKGNILERFSAQQFPDLHSELNLSSLELGDSALYFCASSFSGGDTDTQYFGPGTRLTVL.

V usage is TRBV6-1 and J usage is TRBJ1-2; 11 bases agree with TRBD1. The germline V gene has CDR1 MNHNS and CDR2 SASEGT. J was trimmed by 5 bases and V by 1 base; bases with no gene match: 6. This CDR3 is built from 16 residues. The CDR3 spells CASSEGTGGHSYGYTF. The CDR3 nucleotides are TGTGCCAGCAGTGAAGGGACAGGGGGCCATAGTTATGGCTACACCTTC.

The chain uses TRBV18 and TRBJ2-7; no reliable D call. The germline V and J ends were trimmed by 1 base and 3 bases, with 7 bases remaining between them. CDR3 length: 13 residues. Germline values: CDR1 KGHSH, CDR2 LQKENI. CDR3 amino acids: CASSPLELYEQYF. In nucleotides, the CDR3 is TGTGCCAGCTCACCACTGGAGCTCTACGAGCAGTACTTC.